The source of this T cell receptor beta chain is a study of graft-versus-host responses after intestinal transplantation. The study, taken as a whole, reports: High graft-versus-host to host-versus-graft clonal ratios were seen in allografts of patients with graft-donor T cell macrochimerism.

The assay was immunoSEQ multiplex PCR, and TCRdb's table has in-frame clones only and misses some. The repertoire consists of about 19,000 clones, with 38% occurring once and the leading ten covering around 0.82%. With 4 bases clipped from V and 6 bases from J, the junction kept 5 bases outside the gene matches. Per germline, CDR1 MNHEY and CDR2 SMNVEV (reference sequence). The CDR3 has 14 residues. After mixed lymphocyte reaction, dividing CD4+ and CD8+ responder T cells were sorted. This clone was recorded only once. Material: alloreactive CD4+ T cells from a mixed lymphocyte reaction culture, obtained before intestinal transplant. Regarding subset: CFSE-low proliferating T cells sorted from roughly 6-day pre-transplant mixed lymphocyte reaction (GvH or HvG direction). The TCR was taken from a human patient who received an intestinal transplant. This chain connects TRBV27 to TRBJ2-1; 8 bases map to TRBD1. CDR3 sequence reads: CASSYGTGGNEQFF. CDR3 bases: TGTGCCAGCAGTTATGGAACAGGGGGCAATGAGCAGTTCTTC.